A selection of T cell receptor beta chains follows, all from one sample in a study of identical twins. TCRdb re-analysed the 5' RACE reads in MiXCR, keeping a single row per CDR3 protein. The table has nearly 900,000 distinct CDR3 sequences, 9% to 15% seen once; the top ten hold around 1.5%. This same sample was also taken into another study, of yellow fever vaccine responses in identical twins.

Source material: PBMCs. Receptors were obtained from a woman under 30 in good health. Both conserved end residues are part of each CDR3. D genes are given only for firm matches. Where a row states a size, it is once, few, many or the class of an expanded clone; other rows omit it.

cdr3_nt: TGTGCCAGCAGTCCAAACGGGTACAATGAGCAGTTCTTC
cdr3_aa: CASSPNGYNEQFF
j_call: TRBJ2-1
v_call: TRBV12-3/TRBV12-4
d_call: .
clone_size: many

cdr3_nt: TGTGCCAGCAGCCCCTGGGGCCTCGCGAACACCGGGGAGCTGTTTTTT
cdr3_aa: CASSPWGLANTGELFF
j_call: TRBJ2-2
v_call: TRBV7-3
d_call: .
clone_size: few

cdr3_nt: TGTGCCAGCAGCCTATTCGACTTCTCTGGAAACACCATATATTTT
cdr3_aa: CASSLFDFSGNTIYF
j_call: TRBJ1-3
v_call: TRBV7-9
d_call: .
clone_size: few

cdr3_nt: TGTGCCAGCAGCCAAGGGGCTTCACCCCTCCACTTT
cdr3_aa: CASSQGASPLHF
j_call: TRBJ1-6
v_call: TRBV3-1
d_call: .
clone_size: many

cdr3_nt: TGTGCCAGCAGGCTGCAGGGTAGGGGATCTGAAGCTTTCTTT
cdr3_aa: CASRLQGRGSEAFF
j_call: TRBJ1-1
v_call: TRBV12-3/TRBV12-4
d_call: .
clone_size: few

cdr3_nt: TGTGCCAGCAGTGAGGCCGTGGGGCACGGGGCCAACGTCCTGACTTTC
cdr3_aa: CASSEAVGHGANVLTF
j_call: TRBJ2-6
v_call: TRBV25-1
d_call: .
clone_size: few

cdr3_nt: TGTGCCAGCACCGACAGGGACTACAATGAGCAGTTCTTC
cdr3_aa: CASTDRDYNEQFF
j_call: TRBJ2-1
v_call: TRBV21-1
d_call: .
clone_size: .

cdr3_nt: TGTGCCAGCAGCTTGGAGGCGGGGGGGCGCACAGATACGCAGTATTTT
cdr3_aa: CASSLEAGGRTDTQYF
j_call: TRBJ2-3
v_call: TRBV5-5
d_call: TRBD2
clone_size: .

cdr3_nt: TGCAGTGTCGGGACCCCTGAGGGGGTGCGCTTC
cdr3_aa: CSVGTPEGVRF
j_call: TRBJ2-5
v_call: TRBV20-1
d_call: .
clone_size: .

cdr3_nt: TGTGCCAGCAGCTTAGCAGTGAGGAACACTGAAGCTTTCTTT
cdr3_aa: CASSLAVRNTEAFF
j_call: TRBJ1-1
v_call: TRBV11-2
d_call: .
clone_size: .

cdr3_nt: TGCAGTGCTAACAGACTAGCGGGGGCCGGACGTTTCAATGAGCAGTTCTTC
cdr3_aa: CSANRLAGAGRFNEQFF
j_call: TRBJ2-1
v_call: TRBV20-1
d_call: TRBD2
clone_size: few

cdr3_nt: TGCAGTGCACCTCCTAGCGGGAGGGGCACAGATACGCAGTATTTT
cdr3_aa: CSAPPSGRGTDTQYF
j_call: TRBJ2-3
v_call: TRBV20-1
d_call: TRBD2
clone_size: .

cdr3_nt: TGTGCCAGTACCCGGACTAGGGCGAACAATGAGCAGTTCTTC
cdr3_aa: CASTRTRANNEQFF
j_call: TRBJ2-1
v_call: TRBV19
d_call: TRBD2
clone_size: few

cdr3_nt: TGTGCCAGTAGTTGGGGACTAGCGGGCGGAAGCACAGATACGCAGTATTTT
cdr3_aa: CASSWGLAGGSTDTQYF
j_call: TRBJ2-3
v_call: TRBV19
d_call: TRBD2
clone_size: few

cdr3_nt: TGTGCCAGCAGTTTGGGATATGGGGTACTAGGATACAATGAGCAGTTCTTC
cdr3_aa: CASSLGYGVLGYNEQFF
j_call: TRBJ2-1
v_call: TRBV12-3/TRBV12-4
d_call: .
clone_size: many

cdr3_nt: TGTGCCAGCAGCCCCGGGGCCTCTAGCACAGATACGCAGTATTTT
cdr3_aa: CASSPGASSTDTQYF
j_call: TRBJ2-3
v_call: TRBV7-7
d_call: .
clone_size: few

cdr3_nt: TGTGCCAGCAGCTTAGCTTACAAGAAAACTGGGGCCAACGTCCTGACTTTC
cdr3_aa: CASSLAYKKTGANVLTF
j_call: TRBJ2-6
v_call: TRBV7-6
d_call: .
clone_size: .

cdr3_nt: TGTGCCAGCAGTGCTACCGGGACAGTGGGAAATGAGCAGTTCTTC
cdr3_aa: CASSATGTVGNEQFF
j_call: TRBJ2-1
v_call: TRBV6-1
d_call: TRBD1
clone_size: .

cdr3_nt: TGTGCCAGTCCCCCCGGCCTCCCGACAGGGGAGACTGAAGCTTTCTTT
cdr3_aa: CASPPGLPTGETEAFF
j_call: TRBJ1-1
v_call: TRBV19
d_call: TRBD1
clone_size: few

cdr3_nt: TGCGCCAGCTGCGGCGGAGGGGATTCGATTTCACCCCTCCACTTT
cdr3_aa: CASCGGGDSISPLHF
j_call: TRBJ1-6
v_call: TRBV5-1
d_call: .
clone_size: .

cdr3_nt: TGTGCCACGGACACCGGGGCCGGGGAGCTGTTTTTT
cdr3_aa: CATDTGAGELFF
j_call: TRBJ2-2
v_call: TRBV10-3
d_call: .
clone_size: .

cdr3_nt: TGTGCCAGCAGACGCGAGGGGGAAGAAGCTTTCTTT
cdr3_aa: CASRREGEEAFF
j_call: TRBJ1-1
v_call: TRBV6-6
d_call: .
clone_size: few

cdr3_nt: TGTGCCAGCAGAGCGACAGAATCAAGTAAATCACCCCTCCACTTT
cdr3_aa: CASRATESSKSPLHF
j_call: TRBJ1-6
v_call: TRBV6-1
d_call: .
clone_size: few

cdr3_nt: TGTGCCAGCAGTGTGAGCACAGATACGCAGTATTTT
cdr3_aa: CASSVSTDTQYF
j_call: TRBJ2-3
v_call: TRBV2
d_call: .
clone_size: many

cdr3_nt: TGTGCCAGCAGCTCAACCTGGACTAAGACAGATACGCAGTATTTT
cdr3_aa: CASSSTWTKTDTQYF
j_call: TRBJ2-3
v_call: TRBV13
d_call: .
clone_size: .

cdr3_nt: TGCAGCGTTGATCCTGTGACTAGCGGGAGAGGCAATGAGCAGTTCTTC
cdr3_aa: CSVDPVTSGRGNEQFF
j_call: TRBJ2-1
v_call: TRBV29-1
d_call: TRBD2
clone_size: few

cdr3_nt: TGTGCCAGCAGCTTAGAAGGGACACACTACGAGCAGTACTTC
cdr3_aa: CASSLEGTHYEQYF
j_call: TRBJ2-7
v_call: TRBV7-9
d_call: .
clone_size: .

cdr3_nt: TGCGCCGGCCCCGGGACTAGCCCAGATACGCAGTATTTT
cdr3_aa: CAGPGTSPDTQYF
j_call: TRBJ2-3
v_call: TRBV4-1
d_call: TRBD2
clone_size: few

cdr3_nt: TGTGCCAGCAGTTTTGGGGTCAGTCTCTCTGGGGCCAACGTCCTGACTTTC
cdr3_aa: CASSFGVSLSGANVLTF
j_call: TRBJ2-6
v_call: TRBV28
d_call: .
clone_size: .

cdr3_nt: TGTGCCAGCAGCTTATATAGCGGGGGCCAAGAGACCCAGTACTTC
cdr3_aa: CASSLYSGGQETQYF
j_call: TRBJ2-5
v_call: TRBV7-6
d_call: TRBD2
clone_size: few

cdr3_nt: TGTGCCAGCAGGCGTGGACAGTCGAACACTGAAGCTTTCTTT
cdr3_aa: CASRRGQSNTEAFF
j_call: TRBJ1-1
v_call: TRBV27
d_call: .
clone_size: many

cdr3_nt: TGTGCCAGCAGCTTAGCCCCTCGGGGTCGAGGCTACACCTTC
cdr3_aa: CASSLAPRGRGYTF
j_call: TRBJ1-2
v_call: TRBV7-9
d_call: .
clone_size: .

cdr3_nt: TGCGCCAGCAGTCGTGCCCCGCTTAAGGATTCACCCCTCCACTTT
cdr3_aa: CASSRAPLKDSPLHF
j_call: TRBJ1-6
v_call: TRBV5-1
d_call: .
clone_size: few

cdr3_nt: TGTGCCAGCAGCCCCGGGGGATCAGGTAGCAATCAGCCCCAGCATTTT
cdr3_aa: CASSPGGSGSNQPQHF
j_call: TRBJ1-5
v_call: TRBV9
d_call: .
clone_size: once

cdr3_nt: TGCAGTGCTAGAGATCCATACGGAATCTACAATGAGCAGTTCTTC
cdr3_aa: CSARDPYGIYNEQFF
j_call: TRBJ2-1
v_call: TRBV20-1
d_call: .
clone_size: few

cdr3_nt: TGTGCCAGCAGCTTAGTGTCTCCAGGGGTGACCGGGGAGCTGTTTTTT
cdr3_aa: CASSLVSPGVTGELFF
j_call: TRBJ2-2
v_call: TRBV7-9
d_call: .
clone_size: few

cdr3_nt: TGCAGCGTTGAAAAGGGGACAGGGGGCGTAGGTGAGCAGTTCTTC
cdr3_aa: CSVEKGTGGVGEQFF
j_call: TRBJ2-1
v_call: TRBV29-1
d_call: TRBD1
clone_size: many

cdr3_nt: TGTGCCAGCACCAGGGACAGCTACTATGGCTACACCTTC
cdr3_aa: CASTRDSYYGYTF
j_call: TRBJ1-2
v_call: TRBV2
d_call: TRBD1
clone_size: few

cdr3_nt: TGTGCCAGCAGTATTCGGGGGGCCGACACTGAAGCTTTCTTT
cdr3_aa: CASSIRGADTEAFF
j_call: TRBJ1-1
v_call: TRBV11-2
d_call: .
clone_size: few

cdr3_nt: TGTGCCAGCAGTTTATCGGCACCCACCTCACTCTATACGCAGTATTTT
cdr3_aa: CASSLSAPTSLYTQYF
j_call: TRBJ2-3
v_call: TRBV27
d_call: .
clone_size: many

cdr3_nt: TGTGCCACCAGAGGTCCGACACGTAGGAACACTGAAGCTTTCTTT
cdr3_aa: CATRGPTRRNTEAFF
j_call: TRBJ1-1
v_call: TRBV15
d_call: .
clone_size: many

cdr3_nt: TGCGCCAGCAGCTTGGCCGCCGGGACTAGCGGGAGGGCCGACCGCACAGATACGCAGTATTTT
cdr3_aa: CASSLAAGTSGRADRTDTQYF
j_call: TRBJ2-3
v_call: TRBV5-1
d_call: TRBD2
clone_size: few

cdr3_nt: TGTGCCAGCAGCGCGGACCCTATTCGTGAGCAGTACTTC
cdr3_aa: CASSADPIREQYF
j_call: TRBJ2-7
v_call: TRBV7-9
d_call: .
clone_size: few

cdr3_nt: TGTGCCAGCAGCTTGGCCCTAGCCAATGAGCAGTTCTTC
cdr3_aa: CASSLALANEQFF
j_call: TRBJ2-1
v_call: TRBV11-2
d_call: .
clone_size: .

cdr3_nt: TGTGCCAGCATGCTTGGGGACAGGATTATTTCCACCGGGGAGCTGTTTTTT
cdr3_aa: CASMLGDRIISTGELFF
j_call: TRBJ2-2
v_call: TRBV7-9
d_call: TRBD1
clone_size: few

cdr3_nt: TGTGCCAGCAGTCACCCGCCGTCCGGGACACCTCCGCACTTC
cdr3_aa: CASSHPPSGTPPHF
j_call: TRBJ2-7
v_call: TRBV12-3/TRBV12-4
d_call: .
clone_size: .